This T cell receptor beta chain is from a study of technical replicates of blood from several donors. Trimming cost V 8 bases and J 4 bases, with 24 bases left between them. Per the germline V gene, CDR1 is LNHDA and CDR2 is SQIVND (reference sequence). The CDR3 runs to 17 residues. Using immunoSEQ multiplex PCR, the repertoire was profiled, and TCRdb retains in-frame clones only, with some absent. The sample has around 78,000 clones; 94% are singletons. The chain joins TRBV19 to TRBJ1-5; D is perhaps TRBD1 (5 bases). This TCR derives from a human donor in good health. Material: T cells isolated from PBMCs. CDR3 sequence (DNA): TGTGCCAGTGAAAAGCAGGGCACCATTTGGAGTAATCAGCCCCAGCATTTT. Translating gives CASEKQGTIWSNQPQHF.